This entry is about one TCR beta chain. This receptor's antigen is unknown. These data come from a study of monozygotic twins with inflammatory bowel disease (dated by TCRdb to about 2019). Notes on the research overall: The full study comprised 28 monozygotic twin pairs: nine German pairs (four IBD-concordant, five IBD-discordant) and 19 IBD-discordant Danish pairs. Each individual had, on average, about 151 000 unique TCRalpha sequences and 181 000 unique TCRbeta sequences available for analysis. Disease-associated traits were sought mainly through comparisons between IBD patients and their genetically identical healthy co-twins within discordant pairs. What the work shows at the level of the full study, not this receptor alone: No difference in repertoire similarity was observed between concordant and discordant twins, possibly owing to limited statistical power. Differing immunosuppressive treatments among patients may have added background noise and inter-individual variability to the repertoires. The analysis was unable to tell different T cell subtypes apart. TCRbeta repertoire diversity, by inverse Simpson index, was decreased in IBD patients compared with their healthy co-twins. The results gave no support for a single strong signal or clonotype linked to IBD. IBD patients shared fewer clonotypes with other individuals than healthy twins did, most markedly in patients showing signs of disease activity.

The CDR3 runs 15 residues from the cysteine to the phenylalanine. Only the protein is available. CDR1 is given as SGHTA and CDR2 as FQGNSA, both from the germline V gene. From each donor, an approximately 2.4 ml peripheral blood sample was drawn into PAXgene tubes and stored at -80 degrees C. Without any T cell sorting, total RNA was extracted from whole blood using the PAXgene blood miRNA kit on an automated QIAcube. Deep TCRalpha and TCRbeta repertoire profiling with unique molecular barcoding was performed on peripheral blood of monozygotic twin pairs concordant or discordant for inflammatory bowel disease. For every twin pair, smoking habits were documented, and each individual was categorised as a current, former or never smoker. Receptors were amplified or captured by 5' RACE. The input for every TCR library was 3,500 to 4,000 ng of total RNA. For each sample, cDNA synthesis was carried out in eight separate reactions using SMARTScribe reverse transcriptase. Unique molecular identifiers containing a 6-nucleotide sample barcode were introduced through template switching during cDNA synthesis. TCRalpha and TCRbeta cDNA was amplified in two nested PCRs of 16 and 9 cycles, and bead purification was carried out after each PCR. Before amplification, the cDNA was treated with uracil DNA-glycosylase and purified using the QIAquick PCR purification kit. The second PCR added Illumina TruSeq-compatible adapters along with sample-specific barcodes. Library quality and concentration were assessed using TapeStation and Qubit, and about 5 ng of each library was pooled. Pooled libraries were sequenced on an Illumina HiSeq2500 single-index Rapid Run with 2 x 100 bp reads and custom sequencing primers. In the paper's pipeline: UMI-based consensus assembly with MiGEC version 1.2.6 was used to correct PCR and sequencing errors. MiXCR version 2.1.1 handled V(D)J alignment, clonotype assembly and CDR3 extraction. To normalise gene usage, clonotype sharing and MAIT/NKT TCR abundance, the analysis used the top 1000, 10 000 and 20 000 clonotypes per sample. Diversity was computed as the inverse Simpson index with the vegan R package after downsampling to 27 000 UMIs. Paired Mann-Whitney U tests were applied to discordant twin pairs, and Benjamini-Hochberg correction was used for multiple testing. TCRdb reanalyzed the reads, keeping one entry per CDR3 protein sequence and omitting DNA. It is TCRdb's table, rather than the study itself, that gives the V and J calls and clone size. The sample table on file contains around 190,000 distinct CDR3 sequences. The ten largest clones capture approximately 1.5% of the sample.

The clonotype originates from a human donor with ulcerative colitis or Crohn's disease, or a healthy co-twin of an affected twin (not recorded which). The V gene is TRBV7-2 and the J gene is TRBJ2-7; TCRdb's D call of TRBD1 is untestable without DNA. The sample taken for sequencing was blood. The CDR3 region has the sequence CASSLYRESSYEQYF.